The clone carrying this TCR beta chain was recorded a few times. Its antigen is still unknown. CDR1 is MNHEY, CDR2 SMNVEV, per germline (reference sequence). CDR3 length: 13 residues. Trimming at V came to 6 bases and at J to 7 bases, leaving 6 bases not matched to a gene. Central memory, naive, regulatory and stem cell-like memory CD4+ cells were sorted by CD45RO/CCR7/CD25/CD127/CD95/CD27. Purity exceeded 98% in all sorted populations. cDNA synthesis used the whole RNA isolate, giving expressed TCRB sequences. This table comes from immunoSEQ multiplex PCR, and its TCRdb copy is limited to in-frame clones, with some not included. The sample has 150,000 to 190,000 clones; about 8.1% are singletons. The record originates from a study of beta chain features in type 1 diabetes. Study-level results: Shorter templates might be favored by PCR, and equally so in patients and in controls. HLA influence on TCRB rearrangement stayed unresolved here.

Sequencing was carried out using central memory CD4+ T cells from blood. The chain carries TRBV27 and TRBJ1-2, with TRBD1 matching 9 bases. This clonotype was obtained from a young man in good health. The CDR3 DNA follows: TGTGCCAGCAGCAATACAGGGGGCCGTGGCTACACCTTC. It codes for CASSNTGGRGYTF.